The clone carrying this T cell receptor beta chain has only one observation. Per the original methods: For nucleated cells, counts were estimated from reference gene primer amplification. Clones were sequenced by immunoSEQ multiplex PCR, and TCRdb holds only the in-frame ones, with some missing. The V and J calls and the clone size are those of that table, but D and trimming were determined from the DNA. The data contain about 480,000 clones, roughly 90% of them seen just once; the ten biggest clones take up less than 2%. The data stem from a study of blood T cell repertoires in COVID-19. On the study more broadly: T cells, B-cell-depleted T cells, or PBMCs provided the cDNA or gDNA that served as material.

In Cohort 3, a recovered donor had either two negative PCRs, clearance, or symptom resolution. This receptor was taken from a woman aged 40 to 55 who had recovered from COVID-19. The sample consisted of PBMCs or T cells enriched from blood (not recorded which).

CDR3 sequence: CASKDSSTNTEAFF. CDR3 in DNA: TGCGCCAGCAAGGATAGCAGTACAAACACTGAAGCTTTCTTT. The chain employs TRBV5-1 and TRBJ1-1; D is uncertain. Germline V CDR1 and CDR2: SGHRS, YFSETQ. The V end lost 6 bases, the J end lost 2 bases, and 14 bases lay between the germline ends. This CDR3 comprises 14 residues.